This T cell receptor beta chain was sequenced for a study of cytomegalovirus exposure and HLA in healthy donors. Study as a whole: A subsequent analysis reported that the roughly 130 validation repertoires were produced on the same platform that had also been used for the roughly 710 first-cohort repertoires.

The table came from immunoSEQ multiplex PCR; TCRdb's copy has only in-frame clones and leaves some out. The sample carries about 170,000 clones, roughly nine tenths recorded once. Concerning this clone itself: Antigen unknown.

General study results and limits: Both high specificity and high sensitivity reportedly marked the classifier's diagnosis of cytomegalovirus status. Rarity held for most TCR sequences, but there were some public TCRs that occurred in many donors. In the 90 to 150 validation repertoires, around 95% of cluster scores exceeded 0, per a later analysis.

The CDR3 runs to 13 residues. With V trimmed by 4 bases and J by 7 bases, 6 bases remained unmatched. Germline assignment: CDR1 SGHNT and CDR2 YYREEE (reference sequence). This sequence joins TRBV5-4 and TRBJ1-2; 8 bases line up with TRBD1. This TCR was recovered from a woman in her thirties in good health and CMV-seronegative. Sequences were obtained from PBMCs. The chain's CDR3 is CASSDGQGFGYTF. The CDR3 coding sequence is TGTGCCAGCAGCGACGGACAGGGCTTTGGCTACACCTTC.